Listed below are T cell receptor beta chains from one sample, sequenced in a study of cytomegalovirus exposure and HLA in healthy donors. Sequenced by immunoSEQ multiplex PCR; TCRdb stores in-frame clones only, minus some. The sample consists of about 160,000 clones, approximately 70% of them appearing once. Material: PBMCs. Receptors originate from a man aged 35 to 55 in good health and CMV-seropositive. Each CDR3 is given with its conserved first and last residue. Fields, in order: V gene, CDR3 protein.

TRBV27,CASSLQRRDEKLFF
TRBV6-1,CASSDPWRDTEAFF
TRBV6-5,CASSYSGQGREQYF
TRBV6-6,CASSPPGGSGGELFF
TRBV10-3,CAISDEDSSYNEQFF
TRBV7-2,CASSPGQYYNEQFF
TRBV4-3,CASSQGYRGNEQFF
TRBV6-5,CASSYRRGRGGELFF
TRBV2,CASSEGSTSGGGDTQYF
TRBV4-3,CASSLKQGGSGELFF
TRBV28,CASSLKQGKFQPQHF
TRBV5-1,CASSPNPEGEELFF
TRBV21-1,CASSKESGHLADGYTF
TRBV4-1,CASSQHGRTSVWVGNEQFF
TRBV11-3,CASSLATGEQFF
TRBV6-1,CASSEAGARGEKLFF
TRBV11-2,CASSLDRASKTQYF
TRBV5-4,CASSLEAGGNQETQYF
TRBV2,CASSEYRDAPLHF
TRBV6-4,CASSREDTGELFF
TRBV10-3,CAISGTGRRNTEAFF
TRBV7-6,CASSLGTGKETQYF
TRBV5-1,CASSYRGTGDTQYF
TRBV27,CASSLRQGLNTEAFF
TRBV7-2,CASSPGLAGGRNEQFF
TRBV7-6,CASSREGAGEKLFF
TRBV4-1,CASSQLGTGSLNEQFF
TRBV29-1,CSVEDRAGRARNTEAFF
TRBV7-9,CAASRGSEQYF
TRBV27,CASSPNRPGVFSGANVLTF
TRBV7-6,CASSLDRGSYNEQFF
TRBV15,CATSPTTFNEQFF
TRBV25-1,CASSGEGEKLFF
TRBV9,CASSVGADRGTEAFF
TRBV7-9,CSSSSSLSSHEQYF
TRBV5-1,CASSTPISGGLSEQFF
TRBV5-6,CASSLLPSGGGEFF
TRBV7-2,CASSSLERGIHYEQYF
TRBV7-3,CASSTSTRAYNEQFF
TRBV5-6,CASSFPSSNLDYGYTF
TRBV6-1,CATTRDTYSNQPQHF
TRBV11-1,CASSLVAGGSTDTQYF
TRBV4-3,CASSQDRDMSYEQYF
TRBV19,CASSTGGDEKLFF
TRBV11-2,CASSLGQGAFYGYTF
TRBV7-9,CASSLVGGGSNQPQHF
TRBV2,CASIGDRVYEQYF
TRBV6-6,CASSQPGGDSPLHF
TRBV4-2,CASSQDRTASYGYTF
TRBV27,CASSSPVTDTQYF
TRBV7-9,CASSTGGIQETQYF
TRBV6-1,CASSESLLPDQPQHF
TRBV19,CASSTRGGVSYEQYF
TRBV4-2,CASSQFRDREGYTF
TRBV16,CASSKGQLPYEQYF
TRBV4-3,CASSQGPGTGNYEQYF
TRBV7-6,CASSLNGQLYEQYF